This T cell receptor beta chain was sequenced during a study of blood T cell repertoires in COVID-19. Sequencing used immunoSEQ multiplex PCR; TCRdb keeps in-frame clones, though not all of them. Of about 220,000 clones listed, around four fifths were seen once; the top ten hold 20%. The CDR3 spans 15 residues. Trimming stripped 0 bases from V and 5 bases from J, with 12 bases between. Germline V gives CDR1 SGHTS, CDR2 YDEGEE. This sequence was found in a man aged 25 to 40 with active or convalescent COVID-19. The V gene is TRBV5-8, the J gene TRBJ2-1, with D possibly TRBD2 on 5 matching bases. Sequencing was carried out using peripheral blood. In nucleotides, the CDR3 is TGTGCCAGCAGCTTGGCCATGCTAGCCCACAATGAGCAGTTCTTC. Residues: CASSLAMLAHNEQFF.